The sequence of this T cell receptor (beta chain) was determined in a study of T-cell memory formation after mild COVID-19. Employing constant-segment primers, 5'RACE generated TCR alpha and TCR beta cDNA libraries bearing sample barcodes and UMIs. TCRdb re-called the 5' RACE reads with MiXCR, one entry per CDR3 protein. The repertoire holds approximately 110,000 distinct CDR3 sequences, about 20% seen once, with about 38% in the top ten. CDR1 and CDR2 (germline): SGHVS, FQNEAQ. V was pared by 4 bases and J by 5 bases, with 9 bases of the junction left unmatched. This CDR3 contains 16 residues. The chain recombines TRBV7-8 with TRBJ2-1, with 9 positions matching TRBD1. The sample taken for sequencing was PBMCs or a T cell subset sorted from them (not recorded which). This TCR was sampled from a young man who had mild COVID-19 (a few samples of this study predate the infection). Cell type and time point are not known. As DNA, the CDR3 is TGTGCCAGCAGCTCCCCGGCGGGACAGGGAGACAATGAGCAGTTCTTC. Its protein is CASSSPAGQGDNEQFF. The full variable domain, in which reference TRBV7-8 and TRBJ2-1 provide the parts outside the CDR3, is GAGVSQSPRYKVAKRGQDVALRCDPISGHVSLFWYQQALGQGPEFLTYFQNEAQLDKSGLPSDRFFAERPEGSVSTLKIQRTQQEDSAVYLCASSSPAGQGDNEQFFGPGTRLTVL.